The 10 T cell receptor beta chains presented below share a single source sample, sequenced in a study of T cell responses to AZD1222 COVID-19 vaccine. Assay: immunoSEQ multiplex PCR; the TCRdb copy retains only in-frame clones and omits some. The table records 100,000 to 150,000 clones, more than 85% of them present only once. The sequenced sample was peripheral blood, obtained on day 0 of AZD1222 vaccination. These receptors were obtained from an adult in good health.

The rearrangement links TRBV29-1 to TRBJ2-2; no definite D call. The CDR3 is 15 amino acids. V lost 2 bases, J lost 6 bases, and 16 bases lay in between. Germline V lookup: CDR1 SQVTM, CDR2 ANQGSEA. This CDR3 is CSVEWERAQAGELFF. CDR3 nucleotide sequence: TGCAGCGTTGAATGGGAACGGGCCCAGGCCGGGGAGCTGTTTTTT.

This rearrangement joins TRBV18 to TRBJ1-3, with 8 nucleotides matching TRBD1. This CDR3 contains 13 residues. The J segment lost 4 bases and the V segment lost 6 bases, leaving 2 bases of the junction unmatched. Germline V gene lookup returns CDR1 KGHSH and CDR2 LQKENI. The CDR3: CASSGQGGNTIYF. The CDR3 DNA is TGTGCCAGCTCCGGACAGGGAGGAAACACCATATATTTT.

This clone was detected only once. The chain uses TRBV5-4 and TRBJ1-4, with D possibly being TRBD1 (5 bases). The V gene's germline CDR1 is SGHNT and CDR2 YYREEE (reference sequence). V dropped 5 bases and J dropped 0 bases, with 17 bases sitting between them. CDR3 length: 17 residues. CDR3 sequence: CASSVGTIIATNEKLFF. CDR3 nucleotides: TGTGCCAGCAGTGTTGGGACCATAATTGCAACTAATGAAAAACTGTTTTTT. Variable domain in full (rest from reference TRBV5-4 and TRBJ1-4): ETGVTQSPTHLIKTRGQQVTLRCSSQSGHNTVSWYQQALGQGPQFIFQYYREEENGRGNFPPRFSGLQFPNYSSELNVNALELDDSALYLCASSVGTIIATNEKLFFGSGTQLSVL.

V and J are TRBV4-3 and TRBJ1-5; D is possibly TRBD1 (5 bases). The CDR3 sequence is 14 residues long. Germline CDR1 and CDR2: LGHNA and YSLEER. Trimming took 0 bases from V and 9 from J, leaving 12 bases between them. The CDR3 DNA reads TGCGCCAGCAGCCAAGATGGGGCCGAGGGGCCCCAGCATTTT. This sequence encodes CASSQDGAEGPQHF.

The rearrangement uses TRBV7-9 and TRBJ1-4; D may be TRBD1 (6 bases). V was clipped by 1 base and J by 2 bases, with 14 bases between them. The CDR3 length is 17 residues. Germline CDR1 and CDR2: SEHNR and FQNEAQ (reference sequence). The CDR3 loop is CASSLDDGGNTNEKLFF. DNA of the CDR3: TGTGCCAGCAGCTTAGATGATGGGGGCAATACTAATGAAAAACTGTTTTTT.

The chain links TRBV7-9 to TRBJ2-7, with 10 bases that match TRBD2. Germline assignment: CDR1 SEHNR and CDR2 FQNEAQ (reference sequence). V trimming: 5 bases; J trimming: 2 bases; junction bases outside the gene matches: 3. This CDR3 contains 14 residues. The CDR3 loop reads CASSKREGPYEQYF. The CDR3 DNA follows: TGTGCCAGCAGCAAGCGGGAGGGACCCTACGAGCAGTACTTC.

CDR3 sequence: CASSLISGANQPQHF. In nucleotides, the CDR3 is TGCGCCAGCAGCTTGATTTCGGGGGCGAATCAGCCCCAGCATTTT. The V and J genes are TRBV5-1 and TRBJ1-5; a possible D gene is TRBD1 (6 bases). Trimming took 1 base from V and 4 from J, leaving 12 bases between them. Germline V gene sequence: CDR1 SGHRS, CDR2 YFSETQ. This CDR3 is built from 15 residues.

The chain combines TRBV7-9 with TRBJ2-7; TRBD1 aligns across 10 bases. The germline V gene encodes CDR1 SEHNR and CDR2 FQNEAQ (reference sequence). The CDR3 runs to 15 residues. With V trimmed by 2 bases and J by 2 bases, 3 bases remained unmatched. The CDR3, as DNA: TGTGCCAGCAGCTTACCCGGGACAGGGGCCTACGAGCAGTACTTC. This gives the protein CASSLPGTGAYEQYF.

The V gene is TRBV27, the J gene TRBJ2-7; 7 bases agree with TRBD1. Germline lookup yields CDR1 MNHEY and CDR2 SMNVEV (reference sequence). The V and J ends lost 5 bases and 1 base, in that order; junction bases with no gene match: 11. The CDR3 spans 16 residues. CDR3 nucleotides: TGTGCCAGCAGTCTTACCCCGACAGGGATATCCTACGAGCAGTACTTC. It encodes CASSLTPTGISYEQYF.

The V and J genes are TRBV3-1 (or the pseudogene TRBV3-2) and TRBJ1-6, with D hard to call. V gave up 0 bases and J gave up 7 bases, with 13 bases separating them. The germline gives CDR1 LGHDT, CDR2 YNNKEL (reference sequence). There are 16 residues in the CDR3. The CDR3 nucleotides read TGTGCCAGCAGCCAAGAGGAGGATCGAGGAAATTCACCCCTCCACTTT. As protein: CASSQEEDRGNSPLHF.